One and the same sample provided the 11 T cell receptor beta chains below, sequenced in a study of identical twins. TCRdb re-analysed the 5' RACE reads in MiXCR, keeping a single row per CDR3 protein. Of hundreds of thousands of distinct CDR3 sequences in the sample, 15% to 20% are singletons; the top ten hold around 12%. These data also formed part of another study, on T cells expressing NK-cell markers.

Sequenced sample: PBMCs. The receptors were gathered from a woman younger than 35 in good health.

The chain employs TRBV20-1 and TRBJ2-5; 9 bases fit TRBD2. This CDR3 is built from 16 residues. The germline V gene has CDR1 DFQATT and CDR2 SNEGSKA (reference sequence). V was clipped by 1 base and J by 1 base; unmatched bases: 7. The CDR3 loop reads CSARGTSALSQETQYF. The CDR3 DNA reads TGCAGTGCTAGAGGGACTAGCGCCCTGTCCCAAGAGACCCAGTACTTC.

The chain carries TRBV7-3 and TRBJ2-1, with 15 bases matching TRBD2. Germline V gives CDR1 SGHTA, CDR2 FQGTGA. Trimming at V came to 4 bases and at J to 0 bases, leaving 10 bases not matched to a gene. The CDR3 is made up of 20 amino acids. The CDR3 nucleotides are TGTGCCAGCAGCTCGCCCAGGACTAGCGGGGGGGGAAGCTCCTACAATGAGCAGTTCTTC. Encoded protein: CASSSPRTSGGGSSYNEQFF.

J is TRBJ2-5 and V is TRBV24-1, with unresolved D. CDR3 length equals 13 residues. Between the trimmed V and J ends, which lost 3 bases and 4 bases, there was a span of 8 bases. Germline V CDR1 and CDR2: KGHDR, SFDVKD. CDR3 nucleotide sequence: TGTGCCACCAGTGATGGGCCCGGAGAGACCCAGTACTTC. Encoded protein: CATSDGPGETQYF.

This clonotype was counted a few times. This rearrangement joins TRBV9 to TRBJ2-3, with D uncertain. The CDR3 has 12 amino acids. V was trimmed by 3 bases and J by 7 bases, leaving 9 bases between them. Germline CDR1 SGDLS, CDR2 YYNGEE. CDR3 sequence reads: CASSDQDNTQYF. CDR3 sequence (DNA): TGTGCCAGCAGCGACCAGGATAATACGCAGTATTTT.

This clonotype was counted between two and nine times. This rearrangement joins TRBV7-8 to TRBJ1-2; 9 nucleotides agree with TRBD1. V trimming: 1 base; J trimming: 8 bases; junction bases outside the gene matches: 8. The CDR3 contains 15 residues. Germline V gene data show CDR1 as SGHVS and CDR2 as FQNEAQ. CDR3 sequence: CASSLGSGTGLGYTF. The CDR3 bases are TGTGCCAGCAGCTTAGGCTCGGGGACAGGGTTAGGCTACACCTTC.

A few counts support this clonotype. The J gene is TRBJ2-7, the V gene TRBV6-2 or TRBV6-3, with 7 bases lining up with TRBD1. CDR1 and CDR2 (germline): MNHEY, SVGEGT. The CDR3 spans 15 residues. The junction had 11 bases not matched to a gene; V was cut back by 7 bases and J by 2 bases. The DNA for the CDR3 is TGTGCCAGCAACTTGAGGACAGGTGGCCCCTACGAGCAGTACTTC. This codes for CASNLRTGGPYEQYF.

This clonotype was detected a few times. This chain uses TRBV29-1 with TRBJ2-1; D is unclear. The CDR3 contains 11 residues. Germline lookup yields CDR1 SQVTM and CDR2 ANQGSEA. V lost 4 bases, J lost 8 bases, and 9 bases lay in between. CDR3 sequence: CSVGYGDEQFF. For the CDR3, the DNA is TGCAGCGTTGGATACGGTGATGAGCAGTTCTTC.

This rearrangement joins TRBV20-1 to TRBJ2-7; 8 nucleotides match TRBD1. With V trimmed by 8 bases and J by 3 bases, 6 bases remained unmatched. The CDR3 is 12 amino acids. Germline loops: CDR1 DFQATT, CDR2 SNEGSKA (reference sequence). CDR3 sequence (DNA): TGCAGTTCTCAAGGACAGGGCTACGAGCAGTACTTC. Amino acid sequence: CSSQGQGYEQYF.

This clonotype has a handful of counts. CDR3 nucleotides: TGTGCCAGCAGTTTAAGGGCCATAAACACTGAAGCTTTCTTT. Amino acids: CASSLRAINTEAFF. This sequence joins TRBV12-3 or TRBV12-4 and TRBJ1-1, with D hard to call. V lost 2 bases to trimming and J lost 2 bases, with 9 bases between them. This CDR3 is built from 14 residues.

There are a few counts of this clonotype. The V and J genes are TRBV7-9 and TRBJ2-5; the D gene is possibly TRBD2 (5 bases). The germline gives CDR1 SEHNR, CDR2 FQNEAQ (reference sequence). The germline V and J ends were trimmed by 5 bases and 5 bases, with 15 bases remaining between them. The CDR3 sequence is 14 residues long. CDR3 residues: CASSHLRERETQYF. For the CDR3, the DNA is TGTGCCAGCAGCCATTTACGGGAAAGGGAGACCCAGTACTTC.

This clonotype occurred many times. The chain combines TRBV6-2 or TRBV6-3 with TRBJ2-7; D is unclear. V was cut by 9 bases and J by 2 bases, with 14 bases left in between. The V gene's germline CDR1 is MNHEY and CDR2 SVGEGT. The CDR3 totals 13 residues. The CDR3 sequence: CARNGEVAYEQYF. CDR3 sequence (DNA): TGTGCCAGAAACGGAGAGGTCGCCTACGAGCAGTACTTC.